These 17 T cell receptor beta chains share one sample of origin, sequenced in a study of T-cell memory formation after mild COVID-19. One entry per CDR3 protein results from TCRdb running MiXCR on the 5' RACE reads. The table includes 540,000 or so distinct CDR3 sequences, around 21% detected once. Sequencing was performed on PBMCs or a T cell subset sorted from them (not recorded which). The receptors come from an adult woman who had mild COVID-19 (a few samples of this study predate the infection). Cell type and time point are not known.

V is TRBV27 and J is TRBJ2-3, with D maybe TRBD1 (5 bases). The CDR3 has 15 amino acids. CDR1 is MNHEY, CDR2 SMNVEV, per germline (reference sequence). V shed 5 bases and J shed 2 bases, with 14 bases lying between them. CDR3 sequence: CASSPKTVVTDTQYF. DNA of the CDR3: TGTGCCAGCAGTCCCAAGACAGTGGTCACAGATACGCAGTATTTT.

This clonotype has at least ten counts. This chain joins TRBV20-1 and TRBJ2-3; 9 nucleotides match TRBD2. The J segment lost 4 bases and the V segment lost 0 bases, leaving 11 bases of the junction unmatched. CDR3 length equals 17 residues. Germline V CDR1 and CDR2: DFQATT, SNEGSKA (reference sequence). As DNA, the CDR3 is TGCAGTGCTAGAGATCCGGACAGCGGGAGGATGTCAGATACGCAGTATTTT. Its translation: CSARDPDSGRMSDTQYF.

V is TRBV29-1 and J is TRBJ2-1, with 10 bases lining up with TRBD2. Germline-derived CDR1 and CDR2 are SQVTM and ANQGSEA. After removal of 7 bases from V and 8 bases from J, the junction contained 8 bases not matched to a gene. The CDR3 is 13 residues long. The CDR3 region has the DNA TGCAGCGGTGGCACTAGCGGGATTGATGAGCAGTTCTTC. Translating gives CSGGTSGIDEQFF.

The chain combines TRBV7-9 with TRBJ2-5; D gene ambiguous. V was cut by 5 bases and J by 2 bases, with 15 bases left in between. This CDR3 region has 15 residues. Germline CDR1 is SEHNR and CDR2 is FQNEAQ (reference sequence). CDR3 sequence: CASSPLLVPQETQYF. The CDR3 DNA follows: TGTGCCAGCAGCCCCCTGTTGGTACCACAAGAGACCCAGTACTTC.

The rearrangement links TRBV10-3 to TRBJ2-3; 9 nucleotides line up with TRBD2. This CDR3 comprises 15 residues. Germline V gives CDR1 ENHRY, CDR2 SYGVKD. The V and J ends lost 3 bases and 4 bases, in that order; junction bases with no gene match: 5. The DNA for the CDR3 is TGTGCCATCAGTGAAGGCGGGAGGGTCCCAGATACGCAGTATTTT. Translated, it gives CAISEGGRVPDTQYF.

This sequence joins TRBV3-1 and TRBJ2-7, with 7 bases matching TRBD1. The germline V gene encodes CDR1 LGHDT and CDR2 YNNKEL (reference sequence). The CDR3 consists of 15 residues. V lost 2 bases to trimming and J lost 2 bases; unmatched junction nucleotides: 6. The CDR3 bases are TGTGCCAGCAGCCAACTGGACAGGCCTACCTACGAGCAGTACTTC. It yields the protein CASSQLDRPTYEQYF.

CDR3: CSVEGEGRVYGYTF. CDR3 sequence (DNA): TGCAGCGTTGAAGGGGAGGGCAGGGTATATGGCTACACCTTC. The rearrangement links TRBV29-1 to TRBJ1-2; D possibly corresponds to TRBD1 (5 bases). Germline V gives CDR1 SQVTM, CDR2 ANQGSEA. Trimming removed 1 base from V and 5 bases from J, with 14 bases in between. This CDR3 contains 14 residues.

This clonotype was detected only a few times. The CDR3 sequence: CSAQRAGAYTF. In DNA, the CDR3 is TGCAGTGCTCAAAGGGCGGGGGCCTACACCTTC. The V call is TRBV20-1, the J call TRBJ1-2; weak D call: TRBD1 (6 bases). V lost 5 bases to trimming and J lost 10 bases, with 14 bases between them. CDR1 is DFQATT, CDR2 SNEGSKA, per germline (reference sequence). This CDR3 has 11 amino acids.

The V gene is TRBV2, the J gene TRBJ2-2; D is ambiguous. The CDR3 contains 14 residues. The germline V gene has CDR1 SNHLY and CDR2 FYNNEI. Trimming left V 4 bases short and J 1 base short, with 7 bases between. The CDR3 DNA reads TGTGCCAGCAGTGTACAGAGGAACACCGGGGAGCTGTTTTTT. It specifies CASSVQRNTGELFF.

This clonotype was observed a few times. V gene TRBV10-3 combines with J gene TRBJ2-5; tentatively, D is TRBD1 (6 bases). Germline lookup yields CDR1 ENHRY and CDR2 SYGVKD. Trimming cost V 3 bases and J 5 bases, with 10 bases left between them. The CDR3 spans 13 residues. CDR3 in DNA: TGTGCCATCAGTGAAGGACAGTACGAGACCCAGTACTTC. Translating it yields CAISEGQYETQYF.

This clonotype was seen once. The chain is built from TRBV27 and TRBJ1-2; D might be TRBD1 (5 bases). V shed 4 bases and J shed 3 bases, with 15 bases lying between them. The CDR3 totals 15 residues. CDR1 is MNHEY, CDR2 SMNVEV, per germline (reference sequence). The CDR3 nucleotides are TGTGCCAGCAGTTCCTCCGGGACCCTCTACTATGGCTACACCTTC. This gives the protein CASSSSGTLYYGYTF.

This chain uses TRBV30 with TRBJ1-2; D is ambiguous. CDR1 and CDR2 (germline): GTSNPN, SVGIG (reference sequence). The CDR3 sequence is 12 residues long. Trimming took off 0 bases at V and 1 base at J, with 3 bases between the two ends. The CDR3 DNA reads as TGTGCCTGGAGTGTGGTTAACTATGGCTACACCTTC. Protein sequence: CAWSVVNYGYTF.

This clonotype was seen just once. This chain connects TRBV6-5 to TRBJ1-1; D call uncertain. Between the trimmed V and J ends, which lost 0 bases and 0 bases, there was a span of 8 bases. This CDR3 is built from 15 residues. The germline V gene has CDR1 MNHEY and CDR2 SVGAGI. The CDR3 DNA reads TGTGCCAGCAGTTACTCTACAGCCCTGAACACTGAAGCTTTCTTT. Protein: CASSYSTALNTEAFF.

This clonotype was counted at least ten times. The rearrangement joins TRBV24-1 to TRBJ2-3; the match to TRBD2 covers 9 bases. The CDR3 length is 14 residues. Germline loops: CDR1 KGHDR, CDR2 SFDVKD. V lost 1 base, J lost 9 bases, and 4 bases stayed unmatched. In DNA form, the CDR3 reads TGTGCCACCAGTGATTTTGCTAGCGGGAAGACGCAGTATTTT. As protein: CATSDFASGKTQYF.

This clonotype has just a few counts. This chain uses TRBV7-2 with TRBJ2-7; a possible D gene is TRBD2 (5 bases). This CDR3 comprises 14 residues. V lost 5 bases, J lost 4 bases, and 15 bases lay in between. Germline V gene data show CDR1 as SGHTA and CDR2 as FQGNSA. Here the CDR3 DNA reads TGTGCCAGCAGCCATCGGGGAGCCCTTTACGAGCAGTACTTC. As protein: CASSHRGALYEQYF.

This clonotype turned up a few times. This chain connects TRBV5-5 to TRBJ2-5; D is unresolved. The CDR3 extends over 14 amino acids. Trimming removed 0 bases from V and 0 bases from J, with 6 bases in between. Germline assignment: CDR1 SGHKS and CDR2 YYEKEE (reference sequence). CDR3 protein: CASSLVSDQETQYF. CDR3 nucleotides: TGTGCCAGCAGCTTGGTCTCAGACCAAGAGACCCAGTACTTC.

The gene calls are TRBV6-1 and TRBJ2-7; tentative D call: TRBD2 (6 bases). There are 11 residues in the CDR3. The V gene lost 10 bases and the J gene lost 6 bases, with 13 bases spanning the gap. CDR1 is MNHNS and CDR2 is SASEGT in the germline V gene. The CDR3 sequence: CATWGVREQYF. CDR3 in DNA: TGTGCCACCTGGGGGGTACGCGAGCAGTACTTC.